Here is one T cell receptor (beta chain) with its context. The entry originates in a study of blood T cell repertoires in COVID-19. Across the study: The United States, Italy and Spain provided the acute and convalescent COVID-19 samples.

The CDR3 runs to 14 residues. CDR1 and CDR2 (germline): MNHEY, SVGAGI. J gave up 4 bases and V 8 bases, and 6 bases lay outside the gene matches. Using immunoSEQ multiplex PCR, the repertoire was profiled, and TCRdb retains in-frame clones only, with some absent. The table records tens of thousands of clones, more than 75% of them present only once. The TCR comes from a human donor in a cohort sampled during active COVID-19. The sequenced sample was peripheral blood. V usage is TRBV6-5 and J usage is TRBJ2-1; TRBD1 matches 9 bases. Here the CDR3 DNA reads TGTGCCAGCCTTCCGACAGGGGGTTACAATGAGCAGTTCTTC. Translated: CASLPTGGYNEQFF.